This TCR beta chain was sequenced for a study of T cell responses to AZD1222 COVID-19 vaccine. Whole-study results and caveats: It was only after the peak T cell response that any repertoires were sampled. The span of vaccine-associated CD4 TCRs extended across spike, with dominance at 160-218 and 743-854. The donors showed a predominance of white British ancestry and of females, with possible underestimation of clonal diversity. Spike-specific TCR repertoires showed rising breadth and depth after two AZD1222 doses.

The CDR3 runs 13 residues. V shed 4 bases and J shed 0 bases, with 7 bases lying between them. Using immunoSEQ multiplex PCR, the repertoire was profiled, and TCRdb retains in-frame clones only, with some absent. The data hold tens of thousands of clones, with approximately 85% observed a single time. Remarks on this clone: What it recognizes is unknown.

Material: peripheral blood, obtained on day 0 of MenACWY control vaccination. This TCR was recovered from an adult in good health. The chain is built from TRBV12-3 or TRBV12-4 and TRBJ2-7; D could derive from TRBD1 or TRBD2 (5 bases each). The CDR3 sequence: CASSWGFSYEQYF. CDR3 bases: TGTGCCAGCAGTTGGGGGTTCTCCTACGAGCAGTACTTC.